These 5 T cell receptor beta chains were all obtained from the same sample, sequenced in a study of neurological immune-mediated disorders. Each CDR3 protein is one row after TCRdb ran MiXCR on the 5' RACE reads. The data contain fewer than 30,000 distinct CDR3 sequences, 6.5% to 8.5% of them singletons. Sequencing input: PBMCs. Receptor source: a woman aged 40 to 50 in good health.

This clonotype was seen repeatedly, ten times or more. Its ends do not fully match the called genes, so a read error is possible. This rearrangement joins TRBV24-1 to TRBJ2-3; 9 bases are shared with TRBD2. The length of the CDR3 is 16 residues. Germline assignment: CDR1 KGHDR and CDR2 SFDVKD. The CDR3 DNA is TGTGCCACCAGTGACCTATCCGGGACTAGCAGAGATACGCAGTATTTT. Encoded protein: CATSDLSGTSRDTQYF.

This clonotype was recorded at least ten times. The rearrangement links TRBV20-1 to TRBJ2-4; 10 nucleotides match TRBD1. CDR1 DFQATT and CDR2 SNEGSKA come from the germline V gene (reference sequence). V shed 6 bases and J 1 base; nucleotides not matched to a gene: 3. This CDR3 has 14 amino acids. CDR3 coding DNA: TGCAGTGCCTTGGGACAGGGGGCCAAAAACATTCAGTACTTC. It codes for CSALGQGAKNIQYF.

This clonotype has at least ten counts. The chain combines TRBV7-2 with TRBJ2-1, with D unresolved. The V end lost 5 bases, the J end lost 4 bases, and 15 bases lay between the germline ends. This CDR3 contains 15 residues. Germline V gene lookup returns CDR1 SGHTA and CDR2 FQGNSA. CDR3 coding DNA: TGTGCCAGCAGCCGTGACAACACACTTTACAATGAGCAGTTCTTC. This translates into CASSRDNTLYNEQFF.

This clonotype was seen many times. The chain joins TRBV30 to TRBJ1-2; 11 bases fit TRBD1. The length of the CDR3 is 16 residues. Germline loops: CDR1 GTSNPN, CDR2 SVGIG (reference sequence). Trimming at V came to 4 bases and at J to 6 bases, leaving 13 bases not matched to a gene. The CDR3 DNA reads as TGTGCCTGGAACAAAAATCCCGGGACAGGGGGTGATGGCTACACCTTC. Translating gives CAWNKNPGTGGDGYTF.

This clonotype was counted many times. The chain uses TRBV28 and TRBJ2-4, with D unresolved. Looked up from germline, CDR1 is MDHEN and CDR2 is SYDVKM. The ends were cut back, 8 bases at V and 7 bases at J, with 12 bases in the middle. The CDR3 runs to 12 residues. CDR3 sequence reads: CASGPLLNIQYF. DNA of the CDR3: TGTGCCAGCGGCCCCCTCCTGAACATTCAGTACTTC.